This TCR beta chain was recovered during a study of cytomegalovirus exposure and HLA in healthy donors (dated by TCRdb to 2016 to 2017). About the full investigation: An earlier analysis of 587 of the donors reported about 300 Gb of sequence data and 117 million unique TCR beta sequences obtained from roughly 170 million T cells. An early release covering 500 to 750 HLA-typed donors comprised around 300 gigabases of sequencing data and tens of millions of unique TCR sequences. Of the approximately 400 genotyped donors, 65% to 90% fell in the genetic ancestry cluster associated with self-reported Caucasian donors. The study was designed to test whether signatures of past pathogen exposure could be identified by cataloging public T cell receptors. The T cell repertoires of 666 subjects were profiled by immunosequencing and related to cytomegalovirus serostatus. In addition to the first cohort of 666 subjects, a separate validation cohort of over 90 different subjects was used. The study combined high-throughput TCR immunosequencing, statistical association of individual TCRs with disease status, and machine learning to predict cytomegalovirus infection status. A later analysis re-examined previously published TCR beta repertoires from 500 to 700 donors and added high-resolution HLA genotyping to investigate patterns of TCR occurrence. Rather than drawing on any new phenotypic data, the later analysis identified candidate immune exposures from TCR beta sequences and the way those sequences occurred across donors. An earlier analysis of around 580 of the donors used high-throughput TCR beta sequencing to judge whether each TCR beta V gene segment behaved as functional or pseudogenic. Donor age, sex, ethnicity and CMV serostatus were collected together with the repertoire data. A later genetic analysis took genome-wide SNP genotypes for about 55% of the roughly 670 donors and used that subset as a discovery cohort. All discovery cohort repertoires had been generated on a single sequencing platform. HLA typing covered class I and class II loci at four-digit resolution. The number of donors typed differed by locus, with roughly 629-640 for A, B, C, DRB1 and DQB1, approximately 500 for DQA1, over 600 for DPA1, and around 460 for DPB1. Roughly five DR-DQ haplotypes were treated as single units for association and clustering because of strong linkage in the cohort. Among over 350 genotyped donors of the cohort, an average of about 240,000 unique TCR beta nucleotide sequences were sequenced per donor, approximately 20% of them non-productive. What the authors observed across the whole study: Immune exposure information for the cohort was limited to CMV serostatus. This cohort had only TCR beta chains sequenced, and the lack of alpha or paired-chain data limited which features could be detected. According to a later genetic analysis, donors in an Asian-associated ancestry cluster had fewer N-insertions in productive TCRs than the approximately 710-donor mean. The authors suggested that the approach could potentially be extended to other disease states and immunological phenotypes. In a later analysis, several top co-occurrence clusters were reported to appear linked to parvovirus B19, influenza, CMV and Epstein-Barr virus. Because some donors lacked HLA typing at each locus, the association tests relied only on the typed subset. Some IMGT-functional V segments, including TRBV6-2 and TRBV6-3, could not be told apart with the 87-base-pair reads, so those segments were excluded. In a later analysis, most CMV-associated TCR beta chains were found to appear HLA-restricted, with HLA associations seemingly driven largely by CMV exposure. In a later analysis, HLA-associated TCR beta chains showed more clonal expansion and lower generation probabilities than non-associated chains that were equally common. In a later analysis, the rate of TCR association differed among HLA loci, with DRB1 alleles having the most associated TCRs and HLA-C alleles having the fewest. The earlier analysis of 587 of the donors excluded roughly 16 rarely observed V segments, including chromosome 9 orphons, because counts were too low. A further reported finding was that TCR beta sequences accurately predicted the HLA-A and HLA-B alleles for most subjects in the first cohort. The presence/absence analyses assumed that sequencing depth was roughly uniform across donors, and that assumption may not be true. A total of fewer than 200 TCR beta chains were listed by the study as associated with cytomegalovirus. Correlated functional status among segregating V segments might reflect linkage disequilibrium, but an unknown experimental factor could not be ruled out. A group of highly shared sequence variants was considered likely to be a technical artifact of the sequencing pipeline. Across donors, most TCR sequences were observed very rarely, whereas some public TCRs were present in many individuals. Assigning TCR associations to individual alleles was difficult when HLA alleles, especially DR and DQ, strongly co-occurred. Specific HLA alleles were associated with more than 15,000 TCR beta sequences at a false discovery rate of 0.05 in a later analysis. A few of the identified cytomegalovirus-associated TCR beta chains were confirmed in vitro to be specific for cytomegalovirus antigens. In an earlier analysis of 500 to 650 of the donors, most TCR beta V segments appeared in productive rearrangements about 87% or about 30% of the time, broadly matching IMGT annotations. An association between a missense DCLRE1C variant and V-gene and J-gene trimming of TCR beta chains was found in a later genetic analysis and replicated in an independent cohort. The classifier was reported to diagnose cytomegalovirus status with high specificity and sensitivity in both the original and validation cohorts.

Receptors were amplified or captured by the immunoSEQ multiplex PCR assay. For the multiplex PCR, a mixture combining 60 forward primers for TCR Vbeta segments and 13 reverse primers for TCR Jbeta segments was used. The CDR3 region of rearranged TCR beta genes was amplified from genomic DNA with a multiplex PCR assay. Amplified TCR beta libraries were sequenced as 87-base-pair reads on the Illumina HiSeq System. On the study's bioinformatics: A later analysis tallied 75 million to 95 million unique TCR beta chains across the 700 or so repertoires, and about 12 million of those chains were shared by two or more donors. A nearest-neighbor algorithm error-corrected the raw reads and collapsed the reads into unique sequences, merging closely related sequences to remove PCR and sequencing errors. Alignment of CDR3 sequences to IMGT reference sequences was used to assign V, D and J gene segments. For a sequence to be retained, at least a six-nucleotide match to both a V gene segment and a J gene segment was required. A rearrangement was called productive if the CDR3 had no stop codons and remained in frame with V and J, and every other rearrangement was called non-productive. CDR3 was defined by IMGT convention, running from the second conserved V-encoded cysteine to the conserved J-encoded phenylalanine. The earlier analysis of fewer than 750 of the donors excluded sequences that lacked an unambiguous match to a single V gene segment. An earlier analysis of a few hundred of the donors classified V segments as functional when productive rearrangements were above 56.7% and as segregating when the standard deviation between donors was above 5%. A statistical classification framework was built for diagnosing cytomegalovirus status from the catalog of TCR beta chain sequences. V and J gene assignment, in a later analysis, came from comparing TCR nucleotide sequences with IMGT/GENE-DB human TR gene sequences. The TCRdist pipeline was used in a later analysis to assign CDR3 sequences and most-parsimonious VDJ recombination scenarios. In a later analysis, every TCR beta chain was defined by the combination of its CDR3 amino acid sequence and its V-gene family, and reads without a unique V-gene family were dropped. To address suspected cross-contamination and a sequencing artifact, a later analysis removed approximately 600 highly shared, low-generation-probability nucleotide sequences. In a later analysis, a clonal expansion index was calculated for each public chain from normalized within-repertoire ranks of inferred template counts. Generation probabilities in a later analysis came from a VDJ recombination model fitted to out-of-frame rearrangements, and those results were checked against IGoR. A later analysis scored TCR-TCR, TCR-HLA and TCR-CMV co-occurrence with hypergeometric tests, applying a repertoire-size bias correction to TCR pairs. A later analysis estimated false discovery rates by permuting HLA or CMV assignments 20 times. A later analysis grouped co-occurring TCRs with DBSCAN, adding TCRdist sequence similarity when clustering within HLA-allele-positive subsets. Co-occurrence clustering excluded repertoires with fewer than 30,000 or more than 120,000 public chains, plus five with anomalous nucleotide sharing. This is the immuneACCESS table as TCRdb keeps it, with only in-frame sequences that have V and J called. A part of the clones is gone; compared with another copy, unresolved V genes explain less than half, and the rest is unexplained. That table is the source of V, J and clone size, and D and trimming were worked out from the DNA. Within this sample are approximately 150,000 clones, with roughly 80% of them counted one time only. The top ten clonotypes cover 2.9% of the sample.

The cohort was made up of 666 healthy bone marrow donors. At the time of sampling, every cohort member was nominally healthy, though immune exposures that went unrecorded were likely present. The donor tested CMV seronegative and was one of the 352 seronegative cohort members. A peripheral blood sample was provided by each donor, and peripheral blood mononuclear cells were used for TCR beta sequencing. Genomic DNA extraction from the blood cell samples was performed with the Qiagen DNeasy Blood Extraction Kit. V and J are trimmed by 8 bases and 2 bases, and the gene matches miss 18 bases of the junction. CDR1 MNHEY and CDR2 SMNVEV are derived from the germline V gene (reference sequence). There are 18 amino acids in the CDR3, from cysteine to phenylalanine inclusive. Kept here is only the CDR3 DNA, which spans 54 bases and is read in frame from base 1. This clone showed up just a few times. The clone's antigen remains unknown. Per-base qualities were not stored, and no clone one base away is much larger.

This clonotype was obtained from a young woman in good health and CMV-seronegative. The receptor chain draws on TRBV27 and TRBJ2-3, and TRBD1 aligns with 8 junction nucleotides. Sequenced sample: PBMCs. The DNA is TGTGCCAGCCGAACCCCCCCAGAAGGGACAGGATACACAGATACGCAGTATTTT. This codes for CASRTPPEGTGYTDTQYF.